This record looks at one TCR beta chain sequence and its context. Antigen specificity is unknown. The record originates from a study of T cell responses to AZD1222 COVID-19 vaccine. Study-level results: Most donors were white British and more were female, and clonal diversity was possibly underestimated. The study identified only 6 or 7 AZD1222 recipients as seropositive at baseline.

The CDR3 sequence is 16 residues long. The method was immunoSEQ multiplex PCR; TCRdb's version includes in-frame clones alone and lacks a portion of them. Of fewer than 75,000 clones detected, 75% to 95% appear once; the ten largest clones hold less than 7%. The sequence was collected from an adult who received the MenACWY meningococcal vaccine as a control. This sequence joins TRBV21-1 and TRBJ2-7; the table's TRBD2 call for D was not verified on the DNA. TRBV21-1 is a pseudogene. This material consisted of peripheral blood, taken 28 days after the second dose of the MenACWY control vaccine. CDR3 sequence reads: CASSKPSRLCLYEQYF. The DNA of the CDR3 is TGTGCCAGCAGCAAGCCTAGCCGTCTGTGCCTGTACGAGCAGTACTTC.